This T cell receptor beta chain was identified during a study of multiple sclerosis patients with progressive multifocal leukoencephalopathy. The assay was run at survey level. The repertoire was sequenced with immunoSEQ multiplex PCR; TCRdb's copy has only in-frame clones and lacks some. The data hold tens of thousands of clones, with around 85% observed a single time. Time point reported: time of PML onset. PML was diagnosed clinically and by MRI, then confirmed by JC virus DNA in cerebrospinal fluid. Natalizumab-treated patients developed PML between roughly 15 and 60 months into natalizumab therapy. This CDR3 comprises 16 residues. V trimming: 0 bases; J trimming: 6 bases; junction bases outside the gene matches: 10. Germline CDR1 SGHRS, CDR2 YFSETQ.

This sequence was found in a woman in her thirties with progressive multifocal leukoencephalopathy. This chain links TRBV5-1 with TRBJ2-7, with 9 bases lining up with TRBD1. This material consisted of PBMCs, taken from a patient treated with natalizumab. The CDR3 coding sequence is TGCGCCAGCAGCTTGGTCCCGGGACAGGGAGTGGGCGAGCAGTACTTC. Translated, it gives CASSLVPGQGVGEQYF. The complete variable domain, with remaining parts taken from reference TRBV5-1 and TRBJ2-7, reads KAGVTQTPRYLIKTRGQQVTLSCSPISGHRSVSWYQQTPGQGLQFLFEYFSETQRNKGNFPGRFSGRQFSNSRSEMNVSTLELGDSALYLCASSLVPGQGVGEQYFGPGTRLTVT.